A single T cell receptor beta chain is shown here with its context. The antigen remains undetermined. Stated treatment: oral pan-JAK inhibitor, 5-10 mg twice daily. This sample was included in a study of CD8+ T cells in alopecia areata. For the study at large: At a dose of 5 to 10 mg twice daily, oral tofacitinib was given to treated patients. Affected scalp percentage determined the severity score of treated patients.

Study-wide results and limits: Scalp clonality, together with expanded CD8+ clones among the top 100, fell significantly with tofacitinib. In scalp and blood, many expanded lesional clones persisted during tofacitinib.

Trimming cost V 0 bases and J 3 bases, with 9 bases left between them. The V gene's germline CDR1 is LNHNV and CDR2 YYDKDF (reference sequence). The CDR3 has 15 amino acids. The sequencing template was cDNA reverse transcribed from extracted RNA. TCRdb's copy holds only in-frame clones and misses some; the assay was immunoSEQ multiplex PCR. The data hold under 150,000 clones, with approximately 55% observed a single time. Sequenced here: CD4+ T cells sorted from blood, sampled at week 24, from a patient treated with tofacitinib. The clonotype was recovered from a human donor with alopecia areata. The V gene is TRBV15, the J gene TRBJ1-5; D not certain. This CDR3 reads CATSRDLGYNQPQHF. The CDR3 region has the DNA TGTGCCACCAGCAGAGATTTGGGGTACAATCAGCCCCAGCATTTT.